This T cell receptor beta chain was retrieved from a study of Graves' ophthalmopathy and Graves' hyperthyroidism. Overall study context: At the time of initial diagnosis and before any treatment, peripheral blood was collected.

Researchers took RNA transcripts and amplified TCR beta CDR3 regions from them. An opening RT-PCR round employed HTBI primers and preceded a second-round multiplex PCR. TCRdb redid the calling of the multiplex PCR reads with MiXCR, one entry per CDR3 protein. Seen here are about 740,000 distinct CDR3 sequences, 40% observed once, and the top ten hold about 40%. The V segment lost 5 bases and the J segment 3 bases; nucleotides outside the gene matches: 6. In germline, CDR1 is ENHRY, CDR2 SYGVKD. CDR3 length equals 15 residues. Study results and limitations: Ophthalmopathy versus stable hyperthyroidism: 13-signature model gave 85% to 90% sensitivity, 81.08% specificity.

This clonotype was observed many times. Its target is not known. Sample: peripheral blood. The TCR sequence derives from an adult man with Graves' ophthalmopathy. This chain joins TRBV10-3 and TRBJ2-7; 11 bases match TRBD1. The CDR3 protein is CAISPGQGVYYEQYF. CDR3 bases: TGTGCCATCAGTCCGGGACAGGGGGTTTACTACGAGCAGTACTTC.